These 22 T cell receptor beta chains were all obtained from the same sample, sequenced in a study of blood T cells in healthy people across ages (dated by TCRdb to the mid-2010s). The protocol used for the library was 5' RACE. Reads for this sample came from an Illumina HiSeq 2500. A second about 7 to 11 cycle PCR used a sample-barcoded 5' primer and a J-beta primer mix. Starting from the raw public reads, TCRdb applied fastp trimming at Q25, assembled clones with MiXCR and retained in-frame beta chains. Records with the same CDR3 protein are collapsed into one entry carrying the most frequent genes and DNA. Across this sample there are hundreds of thousands of distinct CDR3 sequences, with around 48% seen only once. About a third of the sample belongs to the ten largest clones. Sequencing was done on a sample of blood. These receptor sequences come from a woman aged 55-69 years in good health.

This rearrangement joins TRBV29-1 to TRBJ2-1, with D possibly being TRBD2 (5 bases). Trimming took off 0 bases at V and 8 bases at J, with 14 bases between the two ends. CDR1 is SQVTM and CDR2 is ANQGSEA in the germline V gene. The CDR3 loop spans 14 amino acids. The CDR3 DNA is TGCAGCGTTGAAGATTGGGTTGGGAGCGATGAGCAGTTCTTC. Translated: CSVEDWVGSDEQFF.

The J gene is TRBJ2-7, the V gene TRBV29-1; 12 bases align to TRBD1. Trimming removed 3 bases from V and 7 bases from J; junction bases left unmatched: 19. CDR1 and CDR2 (germline): SQVTM, ANQGSEA. This CDR3 spans 18 amino acids. Here the CDR3 DNA reads TGCAGCGTTGAGGGGACAGGGGGCTTAGCGGGAGGAAACAATGAGCAGTACTTC. This encodes CSVEGTGGLAGGNNEQYF.

This clonotype was detected many times. The chain combines TRBV11-2 with TRBJ2-3, with TRBD1 matching 8 bases. CDR1 is SGHAT and CDR2 is FQNNGV in the germline V gene. The CDR3 loop spans 15 amino acids. V lost 3 bases to trimming and J lost 6 bases; unmatched junction nucleotides: 8. The CDR3 DNA is TGTGCCAGCAGCTTCAGACAGGGGAGTGCCGATACGCAGTATTTT. Encoded protein: CASSFRQGSADTQYF.

The chain joins TRBV7-9 to TRBJ1-2; 10 nucleotides align to TRBD1. From germline, CDR1 is SEHNR and CDR2 FQNEAQ (reference sequence). After removal of 1 base from V and 8 bases from J, the junction contained 4 bases not matched to a gene. The length of the CDR3 is 14 residues. The CDR3 coding sequence is TGTGCCAGCAGCTTAGAAAGGGACAGGGGAGGCTACACCTTC. Its translation: CASSLERDRGGYTF. Full variable domain (remainder filled in from reference TRBV7-9 and TRBJ1-2): DTGVSQNPRHKITKRGQNVTFRCDPISEHNRLYWYRQTLGQGPEFLTYFQNEAQLEKSRLLSDRFSAERPKGSFSTLEIQRTEQGDSAMYLCASSLERDRGGYTFGSGTRLTVV.

J is TRBJ2-1 and V is TRBV2, with D possibly being TRBD2 (6 bases). The CDR3 loop spans 14 amino acids. Germline CDR1 SNHLY, CDR2 FYNNEI. V was shortened by 8 bases and J by 3 bases, with 14 bases between the two germline ends. The CDR3 here is CASGLGLGYNEQFF. In DNA, the CDR3 is TGTGCCAGCGGTTTGGGACTGGGCTACAATGAGCAGTTCTTC.

The chain uses TRBV18 and TRBJ1-1, with 7 bases fitting TRBD1. The germline V gene has CDR1 KGHSH and CDR2 LQKENI. The J segment lost 7 bases and the V segment lost 6 bases, leaving 11 bases of the junction unmatched. The CDR3 loop spans 14 amino acids. The CDR3 region is CASSQLWTGVEAFF. The CDR3 nucleotides are TGTGCCAGCTCGCAACTATGGACAGGAGTTGAAGCTTTCTTT.

This clonotype was counted only a few times. The chain couples TRBV29-1 to TRBJ2-1; 12 bases are a match to TRBD2. Germline V lookup: CDR1 SQVTM, CDR2 ANQGSEA. J lost 9 bases, V lost 4 bases, and 7 bases had no gene match. The CDR3 loop spans 14 amino acids. This CDR3 is CSVVTLAGGREQFF. Written as DNA, the CDR3 is TGCAGCGTTGTGACCCTAGCGGGAGGGCGTGAGCAGTTCTTC.

The genes are TRBV29-1 and TRBJ2-5; maybe TRBD2 (5 bases). The J call may be wrong; the DNA end is better matched by TRBJ2-7. Germline V CDR1 and CDR2: SQVTM, ANQGSEA. This CDR3 is built from 13 residues. The CDR3 nucleotides are TGCAGCGTTGCCGGGGTACGCCTCGACGAGCAGTACTTC. As protein: CSVAGVRLDEQYF.

V is TRBV5-6 and J is TRBJ2-7; perhaps TRBD1 as D (6 bases). Trimming stripped 0 bases from V and 2 bases from J, with 12 bases between. Looked up from germline, CDR1 is SGHDT and CDR2 is YYEEEE. The CDR3 spans 15 residues. Written as DNA, the CDR3 is TGTGCCAGCAGCTTGGTGGGACAAACAACCTACGAGCAGTACTTC. This gives the protein CASSLVGQTTYEQYF.

J is TRBJ1-6 and V is TRBV20-1; D ambiguous. V shed 3 bases and J shed 14 bases, with 11 bases lying between them. This CDR3 region has 11 residues. Germline V gene sequence: CDR1 DFQATT, CDR2 SNEGSKA (reference sequence). CDR3 sequence (DNA): TGCAGTGCTAGGGATATCGGGGCCCTCCACTTT. Its translation: CSARDIGALHF.

This clonotype was counted a few times. The rearrangement uses TRBV7-2 and TRBJ2-7; D not resolved. Germline assignment: CDR1 SGHTA and CDR2 FQGNSA. CDR3 length: 14 residues. The germline V and J ends were trimmed by 1 base and 4 bases, with 11 bases remaining between them. The chain's CDR3 is CASSLGAQGYEQYF. CDR3 nucleotide sequence: TGTGCCAGCAGCTTAGGGGCTCAAGGTTACGAGCAGTACTTC. Full variable domain (rest looked up from reference TRBV7-2 and TRBJ2-7): GAGVSQSPSNKVTEKGKDVELRCDPISGHTALYWYRQSLGQGLEFLIYFQGNSAPDKSGLPSDRFSAERTGGSVSTLTIQRTQQEDSAVYLCASSLGAQGYEQYFGPGTRLTVT.

The V call is TRBV7-2, the J call TRBJ2-7; D unresolved. The CDR3 runs 15 residues. Germline V gene sequence: CDR1 SGHTA, CDR2 FQGNSA. V gave up 5 bases and J gave up 0 bases, with 14 bases separating them. The CDR3 loop is CASSPMPGSSYEQYF. The CDR3 nucleotides read TGTGCCAGCAGCCCGATGCCGGGCAGCTCCTACGAGCAGTACTTC.

This clonotype was recorded a few times. The chain is built from TRBV12-3 or TRBV12-4 and TRBJ2-3, with D possibly TRBD1 on 5 matching bases. There are 13 residues in the CDR3. The V and J ends lost 5 bases and 5 bases respectively, with 11 bases between them. The CDR3 DNA reads TGTGCCAGCAGTATAGGGGCGCAAGATACGCAGTATTTT. Translated, it gives CASSIGAQDTQYF.

This clonotype was detected a few times. This chain links TRBV27 with TRBJ2-3; 10 bases map to TRBD2. Trimming took 8 bases from V and 3 from J; bases not matched to a gene: 5. Germline V gene sequence: CDR1 MNHEY, CDR2 SMNVEV (reference sequence). The CDR3 consists of 14 residues. The CDR3 sequence: CASGNSGRTDTQYF. The CDR3 nucleotides are TGTGCCAGCGGTAATAGCGGGAGGACAGATACGCAGTATTTT.

The chain combines TRBV20-1 with TRBJ2-1; 8 bases fit TRBD2. The V segment lost 5 bases and the J segment 5 bases; nucleotides outside the gene matches: 5. CDR3 length equals 13 residues. From germline, CDR1 is DFQATT and CDR2 SNEGSKA (reference sequence). The CDR3 DNA is TGCAGTGCTCGGGAGGGCCTAGACAATGAGCAGTTCTTC. Translating it yields CSAREGLDNEQFF.

With respect to this clonotype: This may be a read error, as it is one base from a much larger clone. The V and J genes are TRBV11-2 and TRBJ2-5; D not certain. There are 12 residues in the CDR3. CDR1 is SGHAT and CDR2 is FQNNGV in the germline V gene. V was clipped by 5 bases and J by 5 bases, with 9 bases between them. DNA for the CDR3: TGTGCCAGCAGCCCCATTAGGGAGACCCAGTACTTC. Translation gives CASSPIRETQYF.

This sequence joins TRBV20-1 and TRBJ2-3; 14 bases are shared with TRBD2. The CDR3 consists of 16 residues. CDR1 and CDR2 (germline): DFQATT, SNEGSKA (reference sequence). V shed 0 bases and J 7 bases; nucleotides not matched to a gene: 6. For the CDR3, the DNA is TGCAGTGCTAGAGATCCAGGGACTAGCGGGAGATATACGCAGTATTTT. It codes for CSARDPGTSGRYTQYF.

This clonotype was detected a few times. The J gene is TRBJ1-2, the V gene TRBV29-1; maybe TRBD1 (5 bases). V gave up 0 bases and J gave up 7 bases, with 9 bases separating them. Germline values: CDR1 SQVTM, CDR2 ANQGSEA. The CDR3 runs 12 residues. The CDR3 protein is CSVEDRGGGYTF. The CDR3, as DNA: TGCAGCGTTGAAGATCGTGGGGGTGGCTACACCTTC.

The chain employs TRBV7-3 and TRBJ1-2, with 12 bases fitting TRBD1. V lost 3 bases and J lost 4; bases outside the gene matches: 15. The CDR3 is made up of 19 amino acids. The germline V gene has CDR1 SGHTA and CDR2 FQGTGA. The CDR3 is CASSLLPGTGGSDGYGYTF. In DNA form, the CDR3 reads TGTGCCAGCAGCTTGCTCCCCGGGACAGGGGGCTCAGACGGCTATGGCTACACCTTC. The entire variable domain, with the rest obtained from reference TRBV7-3 and TRBJ1-2, is as follows: GAGVSQTPSNKVTEKGKYVELRCDPISGHTALYWYRQSLGQGPEFLIYFQGTGAADDSGLPNDRFFAVRPEGSVSTLKIQRTERGDSAVYLCASSLLPGTGGSDGYGYTFGSGTRLTVV.

This clonotype was seen only a few times. The V call is TRBV29-1, the J call TRBJ2-7, with TRBD1 as a possible D gene (5 bases). This CDR3 is 14 amino acids long. Germline values: CDR1 SQVTM, CDR2 ANQGSEA. The CDR3 reads CSANRIGSSYEQYF. CDR3 DNA sequence: TGCAGTGCCAACAGGATAGGAAGCTCCTACGAGCAGTACTTC.

The chain employs TRBV28 and TRBJ2-4; tentatively, D is TRBD1 or TRBD2 (6 bases each). In germline, CDR1 is MDHEN, CDR2 SYDVKM. The CDR3 covers 17 residues. V was shortened by 3 bases and J by 0 bases, with 15 bases between the two germline ends. CDR3 nucleotides: TGTGCCAGCAGTTTTATCCCAGGGGACTTAGCCAAAAACATTCAGTACTTC. This sequence encodes CASSFIPGDLAKNIQYF. Combining the CDR3 with reference TRBV28 and TRBJ2-4 gives the whole variable domain DVKVTQSSRYLVKRTGEKVFLECVQDMDHENMFWYRQDPGLGLRLIYFSYDVKMKEKGDIPEGYSVSREKKERFSLILESASTNQTSMYLCASSFIPGDLAKNIQYFGAGTRLSVL.

The chain carries TRBV4-3 and TRBJ2-7; D not certain. V lost 5 bases, J lost 2 bases, and 7 bases lay in between. Germline values: CDR1 LGHNA, CDR2 YSLEER. The CDR3 spans 12 residues. CDR3 loop: CASSNSAYEQYF. Here the CDR3 DNA reads TGCGCCAGCAGCAACAGCGCCTACGAGCAGTACTTC.